Presented here are 20 T cell receptor beta chains from one specimen sequenced in a study of blood T cell repertoires in COVID-19. Only in-frame clones appear in the TCRdb table, and some are missing; sequencing was by immunoSEQ multiplex PCR. The sample has about 87,000 clones, over 75% seen once. Input material: peripheral blood. Receptors were obtained from a woman of 80 years or more with acute or convalescent COVID-19.

The chain joins TRBV4-3 to TRBJ2-1, with 10 bases identical to TRBD2. Trimming at V came to 1 base and at J to 4 bases, leaving 10 bases not matched to a gene. The length of the CDR3 is 18 residues. Per germline, CDR1 LGHNA and CDR2 YSLEER. The CDR3 DNA reads as TGCGCCAGCAGCCAAGTTCTTAGCGGGGGGACCTTATACAATGAGCAGTTCTTC. Translation: CASSQVLSGGTLYNEQFF.

The chain has TRBV9 and TRBJ2-2, with D perhaps TRBD2 (5 bases). This CDR3 has 15 amino acids. Per germline, CDR1 SGDLS and CDR2 YYNGEE. V was clipped by 2 bases and J by 6 bases, with 14 bases between them. The CDR3 nucleotides read TGTGCCAGCAGCGTTAGCGTTCCCCGAGCCGGGGAGCTGTTTTTT. This translates into CASSVSVPRAGELFF.

For the CDR3, the DNA is TGTGCCAGCAGCTTAGATCCTATCCTGAGGGTCTACGAGCAGTACTTC. It specifies CASSLDPILRVYEQYF. The chain employs TRBV11-2 and TRBJ2-7, with D possibly matching TRBD2 (5 bases). The germline V gene encodes CDR1 SGHAT and CDR2 FQNNGV. The length of the CDR3 is 16 residues. V was shortened by 0 bases and J by 3 bases, with 15 bases between the two germline ends.

The genes are TRBV5-1 and TRBJ1-2; no reliable D call. V lost 0 bases to trimming and J lost 2 bases, with 8 bases between them. Germline-derived CDR1 and CDR2 are SGHRS and YFSETQ. The CDR3 spans 14 residues. The CDR3, as DNA: TGCGCCAGCAGCTTGGATTGGCAGAACTATGGCTACACCTTC. This sequence encodes CASSLDWQNYGYTF.

This chain uses TRBV5-1 with TRBJ2-2, with D possibly TRBD2 on 5 matching bases. Germline V lookup: CDR1 SGHRS, CDR2 YFSETQ. Trimming removed 2 bases from V and 3 bases from J, with 11 bases in between. The CDR3 is 15 amino acids. The CDR3 sequence: CASSFGLADTGELFF. The CDR3 DNA follows: TGCGCCAGCAGCTTCGGGCTAGCAGACACCGGGGAGCTGTTTTTT. Based on the CDR3 plus reference TRBV5-1 and TRBJ2-2, the full variable domain is KAGVTQTPRYLIKTRGQQVTLSCSPISGHRSVSWYQQTPGQGLQFLFEYFSETQRNKGNFPGRFSGRQFSNSRSEMNVSTLELGDSALYLCASSFGLADTGELFFGEGSRLTVL.

The chain recombines TRBV7-2 with TRBJ2-7, with 10 bases fitting TRBD1. Germline CDR1 is SGHTA and CDR2 is FQGNSA. J lost 2 bases, V lost 1 base, and 2 bases had no gene match. The CDR3 has 15 amino acids. The CDR3, as DNA: TGTGCCAGCAGCTTAGATGGACAGGGGGCCTACGAGCAGTACTTC. Protein sequence: CASSLDGQGAYEQYF.

The chain links TRBV15 to TRBJ2-1, with 12 bases identical to TRBD2. Germline V lookup: CDR1 LNHNV, CDR2 YYDKDF (reference sequence). There are 19 residues in the CDR3. V shed 3 bases, J shed 7 bases, and the junction held 16 bases outside the gene matches. CDR3 region: CATSSPLLPRTSGVNEQFF. The CDR3 bases are TGTGCCACCAGCAGTCCCCTCTTGCCAAGGACTAGCGGGGTTAATGAGCAGTTCTTC. The entire variable domain, with the rest obtained from reference TRBV15 and TRBJ2-1, is as follows: DAMVIQNPRYQVTQFGKPVTLSCSQTLNHNVMYWYQQKSSQAPKLLFHYYDKDFNNEADTPDNFQSRRPNTSFCFLDIRSPGLGDTAMYLCATSSPLLPRTSGVNEQFFGPGTRLTVL.

The chain employs TRBV5-1 and TRBJ2-2; 8 bases align to TRBD1. Germline CDR1 SGHRS, CDR2 YFSETQ. J gave up 6 bases and V 4 bases, and 5 bases lay outside the gene matches. The CDR3 totals 14 residues. CDR3 DNA sequence: TGCGCCAGCAGCCCCGGGACAGGTTCCGGGGAGCTGTTTTTT. Protein product: CASSPGTGSGELFF.

The rearrangement links TRBV4-1 to TRBJ1-4, with D unclear. V gave up 0 bases and J gave up 4 bases, with 6 bases separating them. CDR1 is MGHRA and CDR2 is YSYEKL in the germline V gene. The CDR3 has 14 amino acids. As DNA, the CDR3 is TGCGCCAGCAGCCAAGACAACGGTAATGAAAAACTGTTTTTT. Its protein is CASSQDNGNEKLFF.

The V gene is TRBV3-1 (or the pseudogene TRBV3-2), the J gene TRBJ1-6; D is uncertain. Germline V gene sequence: CDR1 LGHDT, CDR2 YNNKEL (reference sequence). This CDR3 comprises 14 residues. Trimming shortened V by 1 base and J by 9 bases, and 10 bases separated the two germline ends. The CDR3 protein is CASSQGLEGSPLHF. CDR3 DNA: TGTGCCAGCAGCCAAGGCTTAGAGGGTTCACCCCTCCACTTT.

The chain carries TRBV19 and TRBJ2-3; D might be TRBD2 (6 bases). V gave up 8 bases and J gave up 2 bases, with 11 bases separating them. Germline CDR1 LNHDA, CDR2 SQIVND (reference sequence). The CDR3 covers 13 residues. The CDR3 sequence is CASGGFSTDTQYF. The CDR3 region has the DNA TGTGCCAGTGGAGGGTTTTCCACAGATACGCAGTATTTT.

The chain employs TRBV4-3 and TRBJ2-3; D is uncertain. The CDR3 spans 14 residues. Germline V gives CDR1 LGHNA, CDR2 YSLEER. Trimming cost V 4 bases and J 4 bases, with 12 bases left between them. CDR3 region: CASSLSSSADTQYF. The DNA of the CDR3 is TGCGCCAGCAGCCTCTCGAGCTCGGCAGATACGCAGTATTTT.

The chain's CDR3 is CASSLAIVDSPLHF. Written as DNA, the CDR3 is TGTGCCAGCAGCTTGGCGATTGTAGATTCACCCCTCCACTTT. The rearrangement links TRBV5-5 to TRBJ1-6; D remains unclear. The CDR3 consists of 14 residues. The V gene lost 0 bases and the J gene lost 8 bases, with 9 bases spanning the gap. The germline V gene has CDR1 SGHKS and CDR2 YYEKEE (reference sequence).

The rearrangement links TRBV6-5 to TRBJ2-3, with 8 bases that match TRBD1. CDR3 length: 14 amino acids. The V gene end was trimmed by 6 bases and the J gene end by 3 bases; junction bases not matched to a gene: 5. CDR1 is MNHEY and CDR2 is SVGAGI in the germline V gene. The CDR3 nucleotides read TGTGCCAGCAGGGACAGGGTTGGAACAGATACGCAGTATTTT. It is translated as CASRDRVGTDTQYF.

The chain is built from TRBV4-1 and TRBJ2-7; possibly TRBD1 for D (5 bases). CDR1 and CDR2 from the germline V gene are MGHRA and YSYEKL. The CDR3 contains 14 residues. V was cut by 0 bases and J by 4 bases, with 10 bases left in between. CDR3 loop: CASSQEPDTYEQYF. The CDR3, as DNA: TGCGCCAGCAGCCAAGAGCCGGACACTTACGAGCAGTACTTC.

This clone turned up a few times. The chain couples TRBV5-6 to TRBJ2-3; 8 bases are shared with TRBD2. Unmatched junction bases numbered 4, after V lost 1 base and J lost 0 bases. Germline CDR1 and CDR2: SGHDT and YYEEEE. CDR3 length equals 16 residues. The CDR3, as DNA: TGTGCCAGCAGCTTGTATAGCGGGGCTAGCACAGATACGCAGTATTTT. It encodes CASSLYSGASTDTQYF.

This chain connects TRBV11-1 to TRBJ2-3; 8 nucleotides agree with TRBD1. CDR1 and CDR2 (germline): SGHAT, FQDESV (reference sequence). With 5 bases clipped from V and 3 bases from J, the junction kept 10 bases outside the gene matches. The CDR3 covers 16 residues. CDR3 coding DNA: TGTGCCAGCAGCACCATCAGGGGGCGGTTTACAGATACGCAGTATTTT. As protein: CASSTIRGRFTDTQYF.

This clone was recorded only once. The chain links TRBV19 to TRBJ1-3; 8 bases are shared with TRBD1. J lost 3 bases, V lost 9 bases, and 7 bases had no gene match. CDR1 is LNHDA and CDR2 is SQIVND in the germline V gene (reference sequence). The CDR3 is 14 residues long. The chain's CDR3 is CASEPGQVGNTIYF. The CDR3 coding sequence is TGTGCCAGCGAACCGGGACAGGTTGGAAACACCATATATTTT.

This clone was recorded only once. DNA for the CDR3: TGTGCCAGCAGTGAAGCGCAGGCCAATCAGCCCCAGCATTTT. Protein: CASSEAQANQPQHF. The rearrangement links TRBV6-1 to TRBJ1-5, with no clear D. The ends were cut back, 0 bases at V and 3 bases at J, with 6 bases in the middle. The CDR3 is 14 amino acids. The germline V gene encodes CDR1 MNHNS and CDR2 SASEGT.

This chain uses TRBV18 with TRBJ1-5; 8 nucleotides line up with TRBD1. V lost 4 bases, J lost 0 bases, and 11 bases stayed unmatched. The CDR3 is 18 amino acids. Germline V gives CDR1 KGHSH, CDR2 LQKENI. The CDR3 coding sequence is TGTGCCAGCTCACTTGGGACAGGAAGTCCCCTTAGCAATCAGCCCCAGCATTTT. Residues: CASSLGTGSPLSNQPQHF.